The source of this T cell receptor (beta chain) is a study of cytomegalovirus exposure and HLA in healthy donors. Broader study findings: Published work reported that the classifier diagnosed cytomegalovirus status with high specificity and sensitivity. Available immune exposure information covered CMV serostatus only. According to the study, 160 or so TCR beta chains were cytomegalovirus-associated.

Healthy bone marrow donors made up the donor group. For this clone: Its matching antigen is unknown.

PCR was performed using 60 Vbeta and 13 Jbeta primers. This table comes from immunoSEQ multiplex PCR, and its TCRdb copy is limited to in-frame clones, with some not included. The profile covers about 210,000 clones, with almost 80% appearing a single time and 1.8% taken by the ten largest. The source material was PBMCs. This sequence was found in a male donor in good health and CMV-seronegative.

As DNA, the CDR3 is TGTGCCAGCAGTTTGCTAGCGGGGGCGGGGACCCAGTACTTC. Protein sequence: CASSLLAGAGTQYF. This rearrangement joins TRBV28 to TRBJ2-5; 10 nucleotides line up with TRBD2. V was clipped by 3 bases and J by 7 bases; unmatched bases: 5. CDR1 and CDR2 from the germline V gene are MDHEN and SYDVKM. CDR3 size: 14 residues.